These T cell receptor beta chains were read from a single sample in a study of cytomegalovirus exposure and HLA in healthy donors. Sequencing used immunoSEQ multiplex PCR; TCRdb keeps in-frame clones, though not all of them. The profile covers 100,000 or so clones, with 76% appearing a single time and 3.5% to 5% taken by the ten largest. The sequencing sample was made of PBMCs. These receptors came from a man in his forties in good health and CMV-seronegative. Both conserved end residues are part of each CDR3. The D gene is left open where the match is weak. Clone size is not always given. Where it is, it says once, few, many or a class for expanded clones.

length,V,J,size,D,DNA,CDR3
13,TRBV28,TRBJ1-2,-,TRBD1,TGTGCCAGCAGTCCGGGACAGGGTACGCGCTACACCTTC,CASSPGQGTRYTF
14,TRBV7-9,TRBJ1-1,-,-,TGTGCCAGCAGCCTAGGGGGAGGTAGGACTGAAGCTTTCTTT,CASSLGGGRTEAFF
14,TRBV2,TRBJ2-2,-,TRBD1,TGTGCCAGCAGTGACCAGGGGGCTTCCGGGGAGCTGTTTTTT,CASSDQGASGELFF
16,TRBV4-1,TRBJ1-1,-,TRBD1,TGCGCCAGCAGCCAATTGGGCCGGACAGGGAGGACTGAAGCTTTCTTT,CASSQLGRTGRTEAFF
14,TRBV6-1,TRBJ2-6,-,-,TGTGCCAGCAGATCTACAGTGCTTTGGGACGTCCTGACTTTC,CASRSTVLWDVLTF
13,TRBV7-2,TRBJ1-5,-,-,TGTGCCAGCAGCTTAGGTACTGAGCAGCCCCAGCATTTT,CASSLGTEQPQHF
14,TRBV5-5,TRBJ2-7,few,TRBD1,TGTGCCAGCAGCTACGGGGACAGGCTCTACGAGCAGTACTTC,CASSYGDRLYEQYF
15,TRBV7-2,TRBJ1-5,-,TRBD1,TGTGCCAGCAGCCCGACAGGGACTAGCAATCAGCCCCAGCATTTT,CASSPTGTSNQPQHF
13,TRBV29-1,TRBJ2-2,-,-,TGCAGCGTTGGTCTAGAAAGTACCGGGGAGCTGTTTTTT,CSVGLESTGELFF
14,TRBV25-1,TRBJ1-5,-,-,TGTGCCAGCAGCACAGGGAAGGGCAATCAGCCCCAGCATTTT,CASSTGKGNQPQHF
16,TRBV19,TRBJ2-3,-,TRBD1,TGTGCCAGTAGTATTGGGACAGGGCGCAAGGGGGATACGCAGTATTTT,CASSIGTGRKGDTQYF
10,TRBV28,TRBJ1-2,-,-,TGTGCCAGCAGTTTACAGCGGCCGGAGTTT,CASSLQRPEF
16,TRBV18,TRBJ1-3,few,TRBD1,TGTGCCAGCTCACCAAGTACAGGGGGGTCCGGAAACACCATATATTTT,CASSPSTGGSGNTIYF
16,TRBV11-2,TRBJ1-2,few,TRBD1,TGTGCCAGCAGCTTGCCGGGACAGGGGGCATCCCATGGCTACACCTTC,CASSLPGQGASHGYTF
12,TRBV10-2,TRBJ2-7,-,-,TGCGCCAGCAGTGAGTCGGGCCTAGGGGAGTACTTC,CASSESGLGEYF
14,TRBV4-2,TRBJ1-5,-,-,TGTGCCAGCAGCCAGGGGGGAGCGGATCAGCCCCAGCATTTT,CASSQGGADQPQHF
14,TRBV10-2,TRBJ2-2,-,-,TGCGCCAGCAGTATGGACTATATGACCGGGGAGCTGTTTTTT,CASSMDYMTGELFF
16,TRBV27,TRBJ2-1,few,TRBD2,TGTGCCAGCAGTCCTCGCGGTAGCGGGGGGGGCAATGAGCAGTTCTTC,CASSPRGSGGGNEQFF
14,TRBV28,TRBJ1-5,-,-,TGTGCCAGCAGTCTGGCGGGCGGCAATCAGCCCCAGCATTTT,CASSLAGGNQPQHF
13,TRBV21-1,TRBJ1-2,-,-,TGTGCCAGCAGCAAATTGAAAGGGAGTGGCTACACCTTC,CASSKLKGSGYTF
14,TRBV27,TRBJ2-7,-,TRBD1,TGTGCCAGCAGTCTGGACAGGAGAAACTACGAGCAGTACTTC,CASSLDRRNYEQYF
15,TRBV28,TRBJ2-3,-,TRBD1,TGTGCCAGCAGTGAACAGGGGGGAATGCCAGATACGCAGTATTTT,CASSEQGGMPDTQYF
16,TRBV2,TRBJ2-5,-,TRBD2,TGTGCCAGCAGAAAGGGACTAGCGGGGAGTCAAGAGACCCAGTACTTC,CASRKGLAGSQETQYF
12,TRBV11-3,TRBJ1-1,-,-,TGTGCCAGCAGCTTAGGAACAGCTGAAGCTTTCTTT,CASSLGTAEAFF
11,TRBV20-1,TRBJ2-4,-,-,TGCAGTGCTAGCGGGAAAAACATTCAGTACTTC,CSASGKNIQYF
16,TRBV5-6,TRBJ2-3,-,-,TGTGCCAGCAGCTTGGGTCCGGGGATACCACCAGATACGCAGTATTTT,CASSLGPGIPPDTQYF
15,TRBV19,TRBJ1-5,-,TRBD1,TGTGCCAGTAGTAGGACAGGGGAGGGCAATCAGCCCCAGCATTTT,CASSRTGEGNQPQHF
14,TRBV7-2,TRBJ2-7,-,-,TGTGCCAGCAGCTTTAATAGTCACTCCTACGAGCAGTACTTC,CASSFNSHSYEQYF
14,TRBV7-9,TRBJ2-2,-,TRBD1,TGTTCCAGCAGCCAGGGGGCGGGCACCGGGGAGCTGTTTTTT,CSSSQGAGTGELFF
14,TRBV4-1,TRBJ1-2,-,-,TGCGCCAGCAGCCAGGTAACTACGGGAGAAGGCTACACCTTC,CASSQVTTGEGYTF
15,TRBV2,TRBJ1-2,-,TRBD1,TGTGCCAGCAGTGAAGCGGTACAGGGGGACTATGGCTACACCTTC,CASSEAVQGDYGYTF
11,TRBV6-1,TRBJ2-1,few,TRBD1,TGTGCCAGCAACCGGGACAGTGAGCAGTTCTTC,CASNRDSEQFF
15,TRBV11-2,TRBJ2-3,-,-,TGTGCCAGCAGCTTCCACAGGTTAAGCACAGATACGCAGTATTTT,CASSFHRLSTDTQYF
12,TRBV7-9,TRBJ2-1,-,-,TGTTCCAGCACAAGGGGGAACAATGAGCAGTTCTTC,CSSTRGNNEQFF
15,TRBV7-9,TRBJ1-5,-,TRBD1,TGTGCCAGCAGCTCGGGACAGGAGAAAGATCAGCCCCAGCATTTT,CASSSGQEKDQPQHF
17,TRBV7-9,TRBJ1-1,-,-,TGTGCCAGCAGCTTATCCCGGACAGCCGAGATGAACACTGAAGCTTTCTTT,CASSLSRTAEMNTEAFF
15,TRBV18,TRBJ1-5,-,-,TGTGCCAGCTCACTAACCGGCGAGGGCAATCAGCCCCAGCATTTT,CASSLTGEGNQPQHF
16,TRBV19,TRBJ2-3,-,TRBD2,TGTGCCAGTAGTATGGGTAGCGGGGCGCTCACAGATACGCAGTATTTT,CASSMGSGALTDTQYF
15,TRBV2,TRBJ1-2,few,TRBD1,TGTGCCAGCCGAGGACAGGACCTCCCAAACTATGGCTACACCTTC,CASRGQDLPNYGYTF
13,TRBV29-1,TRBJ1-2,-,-,TGCAGCGTTGAAGTACGGGAAAACTATGGCTACACCTTC,CSVEVRENYGYTF
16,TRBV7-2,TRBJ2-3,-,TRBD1,TGTGCCAGCAGCCGGTCTACAGGGGATAGAACAGATACGCAGTATTTT,CASSRSTGDRTDTQYF
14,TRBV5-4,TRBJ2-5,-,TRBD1,TGTGCCAGCAGGGACCGGACAGGGGTGGAGACCCAGTACTTC,CASRDRTGVETQYF
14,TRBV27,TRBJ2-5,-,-,TGTGCCAGCAGTTTTCGGAGAAGAGGGGAGACCCAGTACTTC,CASSFRRRGETQYF
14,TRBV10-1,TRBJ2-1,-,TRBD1,TGCGCCAGCAGTGAGGGACAGGGTGAAAGGGAGCAGTTCTTC,CASSEGQGEREQFF
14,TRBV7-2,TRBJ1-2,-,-,TGTGCCAGCAGCTTGGGACTCATGAACTATGGCTACACCTTC,CASSLGLMNYGYTF
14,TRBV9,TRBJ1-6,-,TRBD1,TGTGCCAGCAGCGTACAGGGGGCTAATTCACCCCTCCACTTT,CASSVQGANSPLHF
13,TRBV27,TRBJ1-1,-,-,TGTGCCAGCAGTTTATCGGGGGCCGCTGAAGCTTTCTTT,CASSLSGAAEAFF
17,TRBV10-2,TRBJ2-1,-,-,TGCGCCAGCAGTGAGTCGCTGGTAGCCCTCTCCTACAATGAGCAGTTCTTC,CASSESLVALSYNEQFF
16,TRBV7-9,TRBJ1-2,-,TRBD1,TGTTCCAGCAGCTCCGGACAGGGAACTCTTTCCGATGGCTACACCTTC,CSSSSGQGTLSDGYTF
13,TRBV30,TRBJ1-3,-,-,TGTGCCTGGAGTGTAAGCCGGGGAAACACCATATATTTT,CAWSVSRGNTIYF
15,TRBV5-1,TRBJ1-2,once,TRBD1,TGCGCCAGCAGCCAGGGACAGGGGGTCAACTATGGCTACACCTTC,CASSQGQGVNYGYTF
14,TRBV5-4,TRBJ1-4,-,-,TGTGCCAGCAGCCAGCGTGGGACATCTGAAAAACTGTTTTTT,CASSQRGTSEKLFF